These 20 T cell receptor beta chains were sequenced from one sample in a study of CD8 T cells in ankylosing spondylitis. TCRdb reanalysed the 5' RACE reads using MiXCR and keeps one entry per CDR3 protein. This table has 200,000 or so distinct CDR3 sequences, 15% to 20% appearing once. Source material: blood, either unsorted or a sorted T cell fraction (not recorded which). The receptor source for this set is a male donor under 30 with ankylosing spondylitis or in good health (not recorded which).

There are many counts of this clonotype. V and J are TRBV4-1 and TRBJ2-3; D is unresolved. V lost 3 bases and J lost 2, with 15 bases in between. The CDR3 is 16 amino acids. CDR1 MGHRA and CDR2 YSYEKL come from the germline V gene. In nucleotides, the CDR3 is TGCGCCAGCAGCCATCAGGAACAGACAAACACAGATACGCAGTATTTT. Translated: CASSHQEQTNTDTQYF.

The table lists this clonotype with many counts. The chain combines TRBV20-1 with TRBJ1-2; 8 positions match TRBD1. J lost 10 bases, V lost 0 bases, and 7 bases had no gene match. The CDR3 runs to 13 residues. Germline V gene lookup returns CDR1 DFQATT and CDR2 SNEGSKA (reference sequence). The CDR3 bases are TGCAGTGCTAGAGAGACAGGGGATCGTTACTACACCTTC. Translation gives CSARETGDRYYTF.

This clonotype was observed at least ten times. The chain couples TRBV29-1 to TRBJ1-5; maybe TRBD1 (5 bases). Germline V gives CDR1 SQVTM, CDR2 ANQGSEA. Deletions cut 8 bases from V and 7 bases from J, with 18 bases between. The CDR3 consists of 13 residues. CDR3 sequence: CSPPGTFWQPQHF. The CDR3 bases are TGCAGCCCCCCGGGGACGTTTTGGCAGCCCCAGCATTTT. Variable domain in full (rest from reference TRBV29-1 and TRBJ1-5): SAVISQKPSRDICQRGTSLTIQCQVDSQVTMMFWYRQQPGQSLTLIATANQGSEATYESGFVIDKFPISRPNLTFSTLTVSNMSPEDSSIYLCSPPGTFWQPQHFGDGTRLSIL.

In this sample, this clonotype turned up many times. J is TRBJ2-1 and V is TRBV5-1; D unclear. The germline CDR1 and CDR2 sequences are SGHRS and YFSETQ. The V gene lost 5 bases and the J gene lost 8 bases, with 14 bases spanning the gap. CDR3 length: 13 amino acids. The CDR3 is CASSRDLEDEQFF. In DNA form, the CDR3 reads TGCGCCAGCAGTAGGGATCTCGAGGATGAGCAGTTCTTC. The full variable domain, its missing parts supplied by reference TRBV5-1 and TRBJ2-1, is KAGVTQTPRYLIKTRGQQVTLSCSPISGHRSVSWYQQTPGQGLQFLFEYFSETQRNKGNFPGRFSGRQFSNSRSEMNVSTLELGDSALYLCASSRDLEDEQFFGPGTRLTVL.

The J gene is TRBJ2-1, the V gene TRBV14; TRBD2 might be the D (7 bases). Germline V CDR1 and CDR2: SGHDN, FVKESK. V gave up 1 base and J gave up 8 bases, with 12 bases separating them. CDR3 length: 14 amino acids. Here the CDR3 reads CASSQVQGRDEQFF. DNA of the CDR3: TGTGCCAGCAGCCAAGTTCAGGGGAGGGATGAGCAGTTCTTC.

This clonotype was detected ten times or more. The genes are TRBV7-2 and TRBJ2-7, with D uncertain. V lost 3 bases and J lost 0, with 6 bases in between. Per the germline V gene, CDR1 is SGHTA and CDR2 is FQGNSA. This CDR3 is 13 amino acids long. The CDR3 DNA reads as TGTGCCAGCAGCTTCGCCTTCTCCTACGAGCAGTACTTC. Residues: CASSFAFSYEQYF.

In this sample, this clonotype turned up many times. The chain combines TRBV30 with TRBJ2-2, with D tentatively TRBD2 (6 bases). Germline lookup yields CDR1 GTSNPN and CDR2 SVGIG (reference sequence). The V end was cut by 2 bases, the J end by 6 bases, with 13 bases between. The CDR3 loop spans 14 amino acids. CDR3 residues: CAWSPTSLAGELFF. The CDR3 DNA reads TGTGCCTGGAGTCCGACTAGTTTAGCCGGGGAGCTGTTTTTT.

Many counts were recorded for this clonotype. The V gene is TRBV4-1, the J gene TRBJ2-2; D unresolved. The CDR3 spans 12 residues. Trimming removed 7 bases from V and 7 bases from J, with 10 bases in between. In germline, CDR1 is MGHRA, CDR2 YSYEKL. CDR3 region: CASNRWGGELFF. DNA for the CDR3: TGCGCCAGCAACCGGTGGGGCGGGGAGCTGTTTTTT.

This clonotype was found many times. This chain uses TRBV12-3 or TRBV12-4 with TRBJ1-1; TRBD1 matches at 7 bases. This CDR3 contains 14 residues. V lost 6 bases to trimming and J lost 4 bases; unmatched junction nucleotides: 8. The CDR3 reads CASRRQGFRTEAFF. As DNA, the CDR3 is TGTGCCAGCAGGCGACAGGGCTTTCGCACTGAAGCTTTCTTT.

This clonotype was observed many times. The chain employs TRBV5-5 and TRBJ1-5; D ambiguous. V was pared by 1 base and J by 0 bases, with 8 bases between. The CDR3 totals 15 residues. The germline CDR1 and CDR2 sequences are SGHKS and YYEKEE (reference sequence). CDR3 sequence (DNA): TGTGCCAGCAGCTTGTCAGGTCCTAGCAATCAGCCCCAGCATTTT. This translates into CASSLSGPSNQPQHF.

There are many counts of this clonotype. The genes are TRBV11-1 and TRBJ2-5; TRBD1 or TRBD2 may be the D gene (5 bases each). Per the germline V gene, CDR1 is SGHAT and CDR2 is FQDESV (reference sequence). V was shortened by 4 bases and J by 4 bases, with 10 bases between the two germline ends. The CDR3 is 13 amino acids. The CDR3 protein is CASSSDGAETQYF. In DNA, the CDR3 is TGTGCCAGCAGCTCAGACGGGGCAGAGACCCAGTACTTC. The full variable domain, with the rest looked up from reference TRBV11-1 and TRBJ2-5, is EAEVAQSPRYKITEKSQAVAFWCDPISGHATLYWYRQILGQGPELLVQFQDESVVDDSQLPKDRFSAERLKGVDSTLKIQPAELGDSAMYLCASSSDGAETQYFGPGTRLLVL.

This clonotype was recorded a few times. The chain couples TRBV7-6 to TRBJ2-5; D remains unclear. The length of the CDR3 is 13 residues. Germline V gene sequence: CDR1 SGHVS, CDR2 FNYEAQ. V was trimmed by 1 base and J by 4 bases, leaving 7 bases between them. CDR3 DNA sequence: TGTGCCAGCAGCTTAGATATTCGAGAGACCCAGTACTTC. Amino acid sequence: CASSLDIRETQYF.

This clonotype was counted a single time. The V call is TRBV7-2, the J call TRBJ2-3; 7 bases are a match to TRBD2. The ends lost 3 bases at V and 1 base at J; junction bases unmatched: 1. CDR3 length: 14 amino acids. Germline V gene sequence: CDR1 SGHTA, CDR2 FQGNSA. The CDR3, as DNA: TGTGCCAGCAGCTTCGGACTAGGCACAGATACGCAGTATTTT. This gives the protein CASSFGLGTDTQYF.

Ten or more counts support this clonotype. The chain has TRBV10-3 and TRBJ2-7; 9 nucleotides agree with TRBD1. CDR1 and CDR2 from the germline V gene are ENHRY and SYGVKD. Trimming at V came to 4 bases and at J to 5 bases, leaving 0 bases not matched to a gene. This CDR3 is 12 amino acids long. DNA of the CDR3: TGTGCCATCAGTGGGACAGGGGACGAGCAGTACGTC. Translating gives CAISGTGDEQYV.

The chain uses TRBV11-2 and TRBJ2-7; D remains ambiguous. The V gene lost 1 base and the J gene lost 1 base, with 8 bases spanning the gap. Germline CDR1 SGHAT, CDR2 FQNNGV. The CDR3 is made up of 14 amino acids. CDR3 DNA sequence: TGTGCCAGCAGCTTAGGTGTCGGTTCCTACGAGCAGTACGTC. Residues: CASSLGVGSYEQYV.

Ten or more counts support this clonotype. The rearrangement joins TRBV27 to TRBJ2-3, with D possibly TRBD2 on 6 matching bases. The V and J ends lost 5 bases and 4 bases respectively, with 13 bases between them. The CDR3 runs 14 residues. CDR1 and CDR2 from the germline V gene are MNHEY and SMNVEV (reference sequence). The CDR3 bases are TGTGCCAGCAGTCCCCGGGGGATCGCAGATACGCAGTATTTT. It is translated as CASSPRGIADTQYF.

This clonotype was found a few times. A clone one base away is much larger, so this may be a read error. V usage is TRBV29-1 and J usage is TRBJ1-1; D remains unclear. The CDR3 has 13 residues. The germline gives CDR1 SQVTM, CDR2 ANQGSEA. In nucleotides, the CDR3 is TGCAGCGTTGAACATCCAGAGAACCCTGAAGCTTTCTTT. Its translation: CSVEHPENPEAFF.

Ten or more counts support this clonotype. The gene calls are TRBV4-1 and TRBJ2-1; tentative D call: TRBD2 (5 bases). The CDR3 covers 13 residues. V shed 3 bases and J shed 8 bases, with 11 bases lying between them. The germline gives CDR1 MGHRA, CDR2 YSYEKL. The CDR3 nucleotides are TGCGCCAGCAGCCAGAGACTACTCCATGAGCAGTTCTTC. Its translation is CASSQRLLHEQFF.

The sample holds many counts of this clonotype. This chain links TRBV4-2 with TRBJ2-1; 7 bases agree with TRBD2. From germline, CDR1 is LGHNA and CDR2 YNFKEQ. Trimming took 0 bases from V and 4 from J; bases not matched to a gene: 3. The length of the CDR3 is 15 residues. The CDR3 DNA reads as TGTGCCAGCAGCCAAGATCTAGCGGAATACAATGAGCAGTTCTTC. Encoded protein: CASSQDLAEYNEQFF.

This clonotype was recorded many times. This chain joins TRBV4-1 and TRBJ1-1, with 11 bases that match TRBD1. The ends lost 1 base at V and 7 bases at J; junction bases unmatched: 5. Germline V gene data show CDR1 as MGHRA and CDR2 as YSYEKL. This CDR3 has 15 residues. The CDR3 here is CASSQGDRGDREAFF. CDR3 sequence (DNA): TGCGCCAGCAGCCAAGGGGACAGGGGGGATCGTGAAGCTTTCTTT.